A single sample is the source of the 27 T cell receptor beta chains below, sequenced in a study of blood T cell repertoires in COVID-19 (dated by TCRdb to 2020 to 2022). The library was built by means of the immunoSEQ multiplex PCR assay. TCRdb stores this immuneACCESS table with in-frame sequences only. Part of the clones is absent; in the studies checked, under half of the shortfall reflects unresolved V genes, and no reason is known for the rest. Recorded for this sample are a few hundred thousand clones; 75% to 90% of them occurred a single time. The ten largest clones take up around 8.8% of the sample. Specimen: PBMCs or T cells enriched from blood (not recorded which). These receptors originate from a man in his forties who had recovered from COVID-19.

This clone has just a few counts. The chain combines TRBV7-9 with TRBJ1-5, with 7 nucleotides matching TRBD1. This CDR3 is built from 14 residues. J lost 5 bases, V lost 3 bases, and 4 bases had no gene match. Germline-derived CDR1 and CDR2 are SEHNR and FQNEAQ (reference sequence). DNA for the CDR3: TGTGCCAGCAGCTTCCACGGGACAGATCAGCCCCAGCATTTT. Translation gives CASSFHGTDQPQHF.

The chain recombines TRBV7-9 with TRBJ1-2, with 9 bases aligning to TRBD1. The CDR3 totals 15 residues. The ends lost 3 bases at V and 2 bases at J; junction bases unmatched: 4. The germline gives CDR1 SEHNR, CDR2 FQNEAQ (reference sequence). Here the CDR3 DNA reads TGTGCCAGCAGCTTCACAGGGGGCGAGAACTATGGCTACACCTTC. Protein: CASSFTGGENYGYTF.

The chain joins TRBV5-1 to TRBJ1-1; possible D gene TRBD1, 6 bases. The germline V gene has CDR1 SGHRS and CDR2 YFSETQ. V shed 5 bases and J shed 1 base, with 12 bases lying between them. The CDR3 extends over 14 amino acids. As DNA, the CDR3 is TGCGCCAGCAGGGGGGCCCTGGGGAACACTGAAGCTTTCTTT. This sequence encodes CASRGALGNTEAFF.

The chain employs TRBV2 and TRBJ1-4, with a possible D match to TRBD1 (6 bases). Germline assignment: CDR1 SNHLY and CDR2 FYNNEI. V was shortened by 8 bases and J by 6 bases, with 13 bases between the two germline ends. The CDR3 sequence is 13 residues long. CDR3 in amino acids: CASQGIRYEKLFF. DNA of the CDR3: TGTGCCAGCCAGGGGATTCGTTATGAAAAACTGTTTTTT.

J is TRBJ1-6 and V is TRBV15, with 7 bases aligning to TRBD1. This CDR3 is 14 amino acids long. Germline V gene sequence: CDR1 LNHNV, CDR2 YYDKDF (reference sequence). After removal of 0 bases from V and 10 bases from J, the junction contained 3 bases not matched to a gene. Here the CDR3 reads CATSRDRGRSPLHF. The CDR3 bases are TGTGCCACCAGCAGAGATAGGGGGCGATCACCCCTCCACTTT.

This clone has more than one count but fewer than ten. V usage is TRBV6-5 and J usage is TRBJ1-2; D is uncertain. CDR1 is MNHEY and CDR2 is SVGAGI in the germline V gene. The CDR3 runs to 12 residues. Deletions cut 2 bases from V and 8 bases from J, with 9 bases between. CDR3 sequence: CASSYNPRGYTF. The CDR3 region has the DNA TGTGCCAGCAGTTACAACCCGAGGGGCTACACCTTC.

This chain connects TRBV30 to TRBJ1-2, with D perhaps matching TRBD1 (5 bases). The ends were cut back, 7 bases at V and 0 bases at J, with 18 bases in the middle. The CDR3 runs 15 residues. The germline V gene has CDR1 GTSNPN and CDR2 SVGIG (reference sequence). The CDR3, as DNA: TGTGCCTCCTCATCTGGGGGGTCTACTAACTATGGCTACACCTTC. This gives the protein CASSSGGSTNYGYTF.

With respect to this clone: Compared with germline, one end of the junction differs, possibly owing to a read error. At the DNA level, this CDR3 is encoded by other sequences in the same sample as well. The chain employs TRBV10-2 and TRBJ2-7; 9 bases are a match to TRBD1. CDR1 is WSHSY, CDR2 SAAADI, per germline. The CDR3 is made up of 14 amino acids. As DNA, the CDR3 is TGCGCCACCCGACAGGGGGAATTCTCCTATGAGCAGTACTTC. The encoded protein is CATRQGEFSYEQYF.

On this clone itself: The CDR3 end shows no conserved phenylalanine or tryptophan, and so a read error is likely. The DNA is left out, because the CDR3 cannot be placed on it with certainty; the CDR3 is given as TCRdb lists it. The chain has TRBV23-1 and TRBJ1-6. TRBV23-1 belongs to the ORF category, with a function that is uncertain. A total of 16 residues make up the CDR3, ends included. CDR3 sequence reads: CASSQSLPGPHPGSFI.

This clone showed up just a few times. The chain combines TRBV2 with TRBJ2-2, with TRBD2 matching 9 bases. The ends lost 7 bases at V and 7 bases at J; junction bases unmatched: 10. This CDR3 spans 15 amino acids. Germline assignment: CDR1 SNHLY and CDR2 FYNNEI. The DNA of the CDR3 is TGTGCCAGCAAAATGGCTAGCGGGAATTACGGGGAGCTGTTTTTT. Its protein is CASKMASGNYGELFF.

This clone was seen just once. V gene TRBV3-1 (or the pseudogene TRBV3-2) combines with J gene TRBJ2-1; 10 bases line up with TRBD2. CDR3 size: 15 residues. J gave up 4 bases and V 4 bases, and 4 bases lay outside the gene matches. Per the germline V gene, CDR1 is LGHDT and CDR2 is YNNKEL (reference sequence). CDR3 in DNA: TGTGCCAGCAGCCTACTAGCGGGAAGATACAATGAGCAGTTCTTC. It translates to CASSLLAGRYNEQFF.

This chain joins TRBV5-1 and TRBJ1-5, with D possibly matching TRBD1 (6 bases). CDR1 and CDR2 from the germline V gene are SGHRS and YFSETQ. V lost 2 bases, J lost 10 bases, and 25 bases lay in between. The CDR3 is made up of 17 amino acids. CDR3 sequence (DNA): TGCGCCAGCAGCTTTAGATTGGGTGACAGGTACGTTTTTCCCCAGCATTTT. It translates to CASSFRLGDRYVFPQHF.

The chain has TRBV4-1 and TRBJ1-2, with D possibly TRBD1 on 6 matching bases. Germline-derived CDR1 and CDR2 are MGHRA and YSYEKL. The V end was cut by 4 bases, the J end by 3 bases, with 12 bases between. This CDR3 is built from 14 residues. The CDR3 DNA is TGCGCCAGCAGCCCTGGTGCAGGGGACTATGGCTACACCTTC. It is translated as CASSPGAGDYGYTF.

The rearrangement uses TRBV18 and TRBJ2-3, with TRBD2 matching over 9 bases. The CDR3 sequence is 15 residues long. Germline V CDR1 and CDR2: KGHSH, LQKENI. The V and J ends lost 3 bases and 1 base, in that order; junction bases with no gene match: 2. For the CDR3, the DNA is TGTGCCAGCTCACCTGTAGCGGGGGGCACAGATACGCAGTATTTT. Amino acids: CASSPVAGGTDTQYF. The whole variable domain, filled in from reference TRBV18 and TRBJ2-3, reads NAGVMQNPRHLVRRRGQEARLRCSPMKGHSHVYWYRQLPEEGLKFMVYLQKENIIDESGMPKERFSAEFPKEGPSILRIQQVVRGDSAAYFCASSPVAGGTDTQYFGPGTRLTVL.

This chain connects TRBV6-5 to TRBJ1-2; D possibly corresponds to TRBD1 (5 bases). The germline V gene has CDR1 MNHEY and CDR2 SVGAGI. There are 14 residues in the CDR3. V lost 1 base and J lost 6, with 12 bases in between. DNA for the CDR3: TGTGCCAGCAGTTACTTGGATAAGGGGAATGGCTACACCTTC. Translated: CASSYLDKGNGYTF.

A single count supports this clone. This chain connects TRBV6-5 to TRBJ2-1; a weak D match, TRBD1 (6 bases). There are 12 residues in the CDR3. The ends were cut back, 2 bases at V and 9 bases at J, with 8 bases in the middle. CDR1 MNHEY and CDR2 SVGAGI come from the germline V gene. The CDR3 reads CASSYRRGEQFF. The CDR3 DNA reads TGTGCCAGCAGTTACCGCAGGGGTGAGCAGTTCTTC.

This clone was seen a few times. The rearrangement links TRBV14 to TRBJ2-5, with 7 bases fitting TRBD1. Germline CDR1 is SGHDN and CDR2 is FVKESK. V shed 1 base and J 5 bases; nucleotides not matched to a gene: 13. The CDR3 contains 17 residues. CDR3 sequence reads: CASSQVGTAHIGETQYF. CDR3 bases: TGTGCCAGCAGCCAAGTGGGGACAGCTCACATCGGGGAGACCCAGTACTTC.

The CDR3, as DNA: TGCGCCAGCAGTGAGTCGGACAGGTCGGTGGGCTACACCTTC. Protein product: CASSESDRSVGYTF. The V call is TRBV10-1, the J call TRBJ1-2; 7 bases are shared with TRBD1. The CDR3 consists of 14 residues. Trimming removed 0 bases from V and 8 bases from J; junction bases left unmatched: 6. Per germline, CDR1 WNHNN and CDR2 SYGVQD (reference sequence).

The chain recombines TRBV5-4 with TRBJ1-1; 10 positions agree with TRBD1. The V segment lost 4 bases and the J segment 2 bases; nucleotides outside the gene matches: 5. The germline V gene has CDR1 SGHNT and CDR2 YYREEE (reference sequence). This CDR3 is 15 amino acids long. CDR3 DNA: TGTGCCAGCAGCGTGCGGGACAGGGGTAACACTGAAGCTTTCTTT. It encodes CASSVRDRGNTEAFF.

The chain combines TRBV5-1 with TRBJ1-4; no firm D call. V was pared by 4 bases and J by 2 bases, with 9 bases between. The length of the CDR3 is 14 residues. Germline loops: CDR1 SGHRS, CDR2 YFSETQ. CDR3: CASSASDTNEKLFF. CDR3 bases: TGCGCCAGCAGCGCCTCAGATACTAATGAAAAACTGTTTTTT.

V and J are TRBV30 and TRBJ2-3, with 9 nucleotides matching TRBD2. From germline, CDR1 is GTSNPN and CDR2 SVGIG (reference sequence). The CDR3 spans 15 residues. Losses at the gene ends were 1 base for V and 2 bases for J; bases not matched to a gene: 4. This CDR3 is CAWSDLAGITDTQYF. CDR3 bases: TGTGCCTGGAGTGATCTAGCGGGAATCACAGATACGCAGTATTTT.

V and J are TRBV21-1 and TRBJ2-2; the table gives TRBD1 as D, unverified against the DNA. TRBV21-1 is a pseudogene segment. This CDR3 comprises 16 residues. As DNA, the CDR3 is TGTGCCAGCAGCAAAGCGGATCCAGGGGGGACCGGGGAGCTGTTTTTT. As protein: CASSKADPGGTGELFF.

The chain uses TRBV21-1 and TRBJ2-7; TRBD1 reflects the table's D call only, with no check against the DNA. TRBV21-1 is a pseudogene locus. The CDR3 has 18 amino acids. CDR3 region: CASSPPPGTGEDCYEQYF. The CDR3 DNA reads TGTGCCAGCAGCCCTCCCCCCGGGACAGGGGAAGACTGCTACGAGCAGTACTTC.

The chain carries TRBV5-1 and TRBJ1-2; TRBD1 matches at 9 bases. Germline V gene lookup returns CDR1 SGHRS and CDR2 YFSETQ. V was pared by 0 bases and J by 8 bases, with 14 bases of the junction left unmatched. The CDR3 runs to 17 residues. CDR3 residues: CASSLVSIRTGEGGYTF. CDR3 bases: TGCGCCAGCAGCTTGGTTTCAATCCGGACAGGGGAAGGCGGCTACACCTTC.

The chain combines TRBV5-6 with TRBJ2-7; D is undetermined. Germline V gene sequence: CDR1 SGHDT, CDR2 YYEEEE. The length of the CDR3 is 16 residues. V was clipped by 4 bases and J by 8 bases, with 25 bases between them. The CDR3 DNA is TGTGCCAGCAGCCTATCCCTTATGGGCAGCAATCCTCAGCAGTACTTC. Translated, it gives CASSLSLMGSNPQQYF.

V is TRBV11-3 and J is TRBJ2-1; 7 bases are a match to TRBD2. V lost 4 bases and J lost 3; bases outside the gene matches: 3. In germline, CDR1 is SGHNT, CDR2 YENEEA. This CDR3 contains 14 residues. The CDR3 spells CASSSPSGYNEQFF. CDR3 DNA: TGTGCCAGCAGCTCTCCTAGCGGCTACAATGAGCAGTTCTTC.

This chain connects TRBV3-1 (or the pseudogene TRBV3-2) to TRBJ1-2, with unresolved D. The germline V gene has CDR1 LGHDT and CDR2 YNNKEL (reference sequence). This CDR3 comprises 11 residues. V lost 5 bases, J lost 8 bases, and 9 bases lay in between. CDR3 sequence reads: CASSASQGYTF. In DNA form, the CDR3 reads TGTGCCAGCAGCGCATCGCAGGGCTACACCTTC.